Listed below are T cell receptor beta chains from one sample, sequenced in a study of cytomegalovirus exposure and HLA in healthy donors. Profiling relied on immunoSEQ multiplex PCR, and the TCRdb table lists in-frame clones only, not all of them. The table lists 150,000 to 200,000 clones, 84% of them singletons. The source material was PBMCs. The receptors come from a man in his late teens or twenties in good health and CMV-seronegative. Both conserved end residues are part of each CDR3.

v_gene,j_gene,CDR3aa
TRBV6-5,TRBJ1-5,CASSNGAQPQHF
TRBV28,TRBJ2-7,CASSLSGSPYTDEQYF
TRBV4-2,TRBJ2-5,CASSQDLATATQYF
TRBV11-3,TRBJ2-7,CASSSTGTSGSYEQYF
TRBV20-1,TRBJ2-3,CSASGHTQYF
TRBV7-9,TRBJ1-1,CASSLGDRAGGLAFF
TRBV7-9,TRBJ1-6,CASSLSPENSPLHF
TRBV30,TRBJ1-1,CAWSVLQGTEAFF
TRBV7-9,TRBJ1-2,CASSRDREPDGYTF
TRBV30,TRBJ1-5,CAASDRFNQPQHF
TRBV6-6,TRBJ2-7,CASRGEGTYEQYF
TRBV19,TRBJ2-3,CASSNLAGDRDTQYF
TRBV30,TRBJ2-2,CAWMLLTGELFF
TRBV13,TRBJ2-1,CASSKPGQGVEQFF
TRBV7-9,TRBJ1-4,CASSPGSEKLFF
TRBV5-1,TRBJ1-4,CASSPQGPTNEKLFF
TRBV4-2,TRBJ2-1,CASSQEGLGGSYNEQFF
TRBV27,TRBJ2-1,CASSPGTSGYNEQFF
TRBV2,TRBJ1-1,CATRTGENTEAFF
TRBV6-4,TRBJ1-1,CASKSQPGQGTEAFF
TRBV19,TRBJ1-1,CASSRLGGDPEAFF
TRBV28,TRBJ1-1,CASYGAVRQVKAFF
TRBV6-1,TRBJ1-1,CASSEARLNTEAFF
TRBV6-6,TRBJ2-3,CASSYSGGRSTDTQYF
TRBV27,TRBJ2-7,CASSYRESYEQYF
TRBV18,TRBJ2-1,CASSPEGANPLDNEQFF
TRBV10-3,TRBJ2-3,CAISTGSDTDTQYF
TRBV11-3,TRBJ2-3,CASSLELGVPTDTQYF
TRBV7-8,TRBJ1-5,CASSLARGLGQPQHF
TRBV18,TRBJ1-5,CASSPERDSNQPQHF